The source of this T cell receptor beta chain is a study of cytomegalovirus exposure and HLA in healthy donors. Study findings and constraints: About 87% or about 30% of the time was how often most TCR beta V segments were productive, according to an earlier analysis.

Note on this clone: Its antigen is not known.

PCR was performed using 60 Vbeta and 13 Jbeta primers. Using immunoSEQ multiplex PCR, the repertoire was profiled, and TCRdb retains in-frame clones only, with some absent. The sample carries about 140,000 clones, approximately 84% recorded once. Germline V CDR1 and CDR2: SGHNT, YYREEE (reference sequence). J was trimmed by 5 bases and V by 3 bases; bases with no gene match: 14. The CDR3 has 16 amino acids. The receptor's source is a woman in her sixties or seventies in good health and CMV-seropositive. The genes are TRBV5-4 and TRBJ2-7, with 7 bases that match TRBD1. Sequenced input: PBMCs. The CDR3, as DNA: TGTGCCAGCAGCTCAGGGGTTAAGAGAGGGGGCGACGAGCAGTACTTC. Its protein product is CASSSGVKRGGDEQYF. Filled out from reference TRBV5-4 and TRBJ2-7, the complete variable domain reads ETGVTQSPTHLIKTRGQQVTLRCSSQSGHNTVSWYQQALGQGPQFIFQYYREEENGRGNFPPRFSGLQFPNYSSELNVNALELDDSALYLCASSSGVKRGGDEQYFGPGTRLTVT.